These 30 T cell receptor beta chains share one sample of origin, sequenced in a study of prognosis after radiotherapy for stage I lung cancer. The TCR beta CDR3 region was amplified from genomic DNA, with two rounds of multiplex PCR being used for the amplification. TRBV and TRBJ genes each had their own specific primers in first-round PCR. MiXCR, applied by TCRdb to the multiplex PCR reads, yields one record per CDR3 protein. The sample includes about 13,000 distinct CDR3 sequences, 55% to 60% of them seen just once. The material was PBMCs, obtained before or after stereotactic body radiation therapy (not recorded which). The receptors derive from a donor older than 45 with non-small cell lung cancer.

This chain links TRBV5-5 with TRBJ2-7; D possibly corresponds to TRBD2 (5 bases). V gave up 4 bases and J gave up 7 bases, with 18 bases separating them. Per germline, CDR1 SGHKS and CDR2 YYEKEE (reference sequence). The CDR3 runs 14 residues. The CDR3, as DNA: TGTGCCAGCAGCCGGGCCGGGAACCGCCAAGAGCAGTACTTC. This translates into CASSRAGNRQEQYF.

This clonotype is deemed medium-sized. V usage is TRBV5-6 and J usage is TRBJ2-7; D possibly corresponds to TRBD2 (5 bases). The V end was cut by 0 bases, the J end by 0 bases, with 10 bases between. This CDR3 spans 15 amino acids. Germline CDR1 SGHDT, CDR2 YYEEEE. The DNA for the CDR3 is TGTGCCAGCAGCTTGGGTAGCGCGAGCTCCTACGAGCAGTACTTC. The encoded protein is CASSLGSASSYEQYF.

The chain joins TRBV6-2 or TRBV6-3 to TRBJ2-1; possibly TRBD2 for D (6 bases). Germline CDR1 is MNHEY and CDR2 is SVGEGT. The CDR3 runs to 15 residues. The V end lost 8 bases, the J end lost 0 bases, and 14 bases lay between the germline ends. This chain's CDR3 is CASDRDFSSYNEQFF. CDR3 DNA: TGTGCCAGCGACCGGGACTTTTCCTCCTACAATGAGCAGTTCTTC.

Only one count was recorded for this clonotype. This chain links TRBV5-8 with TRBJ1-1, with a possible D match to TRBD1 (5 bases). V was pared by 6 bases and J by 1 base, with 10 bases between. Looked up from germline, CDR1 is SGHTS and CDR2 is YDEGEE. The CDR3 totals 13 residues. The CDR3 is CASNRQPNTEAFF. CDR3 nucleotides: TGTGCCAGCAACAGACAGCCGAACACTGAAGCTTTCTTT.

Concerning this clonotype: Compared with germline, one end of the junction differs, possibly owing to a read error. V gene TRBV7-9 combines with J gene TRBJ2-1; 8 bases line up with TRBD2. Germline CDR1 reads SEHNR; CDR2 reads FQNEAQ (reference sequence). CDR3 length: 17 residues. The CDR3, as DNA: TGTTCCAGCAGTGACGGACTAGCAGGAGTTTCCTACAATGAGCAGTTCTTC. This gives the protein CSSSDGLAGVSYNEQFF. The variable domain in full, completed from reference TRBV7-9 and TRBJ2-1, reads DTGVSQNPRHKITKRGQNVTFRCDPISEHNRLYWYRQTLGQGPEFLTYFQNEAQLEKSRLLSDRFSAERPKGSFSTLEIQRTEQGDSAMYLCSSSDGLAGVSYNEQFFGPGTRLTVL.

In its sample, this clonotype was seen once. The rearrangement uses TRBV27 and TRBJ1-6; TRBD1 matches 7 bases. This CDR3 is 16 amino acids long. Germline V gives CDR1 MNHEY, CDR2 SMNVEV (reference sequence). V gave up 5 bases and J gave up 11 bases; unmatched junction bases: 15. The CDR3 bases are TGTGCCAGCAGTCCCGCGGGCAGGGGCAGGGGGGCACCCCTCCACTTT. Protein product: CASSPAGRGRGAPLHF.

V is TRBV9 and J is TRBJ2-3; D unclear. There are 14 residues in the CDR3. Germline V gene data show CDR1 as SGDLS and CDR2 as YYNGEE. Trimming cost V 4 bases and J 5 bases, with 14 bases left between them. CDR3 in DNA: TGTGCCAGCAGCTTAGGATCGCTTGGAGATACGCAGTATTTT. This encodes CASSLGSLGDTQYF. The full variable domain, completed using reference TRBV9 and TRBJ2-3, is DSGVTQTPKHLITATGQRVTLRCSPRSGDLSVYWYQQSLDQGLQFLIQYYNGEERAKGNILERFSAQQFPDLHSELNLSSLELGDSALYFCASSLGSLGDTQYFGPGTRLTVL.

This clonotype was observed at least ten times. The chain has TRBV29-1 and TRBJ1-1; maybe TRBD1 (5 bases). Germline V gene lookup returns CDR1 SQVTM and CDR2 ANQGSEA. The CDR3 runs 14 residues. The germline V and J ends were trimmed by 4 bases and 1 base, with 13 bases remaining between them. Here the CDR3 DNA reads TGCAGCGTTGGGGGCATGAGGAAGAACACTGAAGCTTTCTTT. Translated, it gives CSVGGMRKNTEAFF. Full variable domain (missing parts from reference TRBV29-1 and TRBJ1-1): SAVISQKPSRDICQRGTSLTIQCQVDSQVTMMFWYRQQPGQSLTLIATANQGSEATYESGFVIDKFPISRPNLTFSTLTVSNMSPEDSSIYLCSVGGMRKNTEAFFGQGTRLTVV.

The chain links TRBV28 to TRBJ2-3; no firm D call. The CDR3 is 13 residues long. Per the germline V gene, CDR1 is MDHEN and CDR2 is SYDVKM. The V and J ends lost 8 bases and 0 bases respectively, with 9 bases between them. The CDR3 spells CASRRVSTDTQYF. The CDR3 region has the DNA TGTGCCAGCCGGAGAGTGAGCACAGATACGCAGTATTTT.

This clonotype has a count of ten or more. The chain employs TRBV5-6 and TRBJ2-7; TRBD1 is a possible D gene (5 bases). Germline CDR1 is SGHDT and CDR2 is YYEEEE. The CDR3 loop spans 12 amino acids. Trimming removed 5 bases at V and 2 bases at J, with 8 bases between. The CDR3 nucleotides are TGTGCCAGCAGTCGGACACCCTACGAGCAGTACTTC. Amino acids: CASSRTPYEQYF. The whole variable domain, filled in from reference TRBV5-6 and TRBJ2-7, reads DAGVTQSPTHLIKTRGQQVTLRCSPKSGHDTVSWYQQALGQGPQFIFQYYEEEERQRGNFPDRFSGHQFPNYSSELNVNALLLGDSALYLCASSRTPYEQYFGPGTRLTVT.

This clonotype was detected many times. V and J are TRBV6-1 and TRBJ2-3, with D possibly being TRBD2 (7 bases). CDR1 is MNHNS, CDR2 SASEGT, per germline. This CDR3 has 13 residues. V gave up 6 bases and J gave up 5 bases, with 12 bases separating them. The CDR3 loop is CASSEGGLDTQYF. Here the CDR3 DNA reads TGTGCCAGCAGCGAGGGGGGGTTAGATACGCAGTATTTT.

This clonotype was seen a handful of times. A read error is possible here, since a much larger clone lies one base away. The V call is TRBV5-6, the J call TRBJ2-3, with 11 bases that match TRBD2. The CDR3 loop spans 16 amino acids. Trimming at V came to 5 bases and at J to 2 bases, leaving 7 bases not matched to a gene. Per the germline V gene, CDR1 is SGHDT and CDR2 is YYEEEE. The CDR3 sequence: CASRRLAGWLTDTQYF. CDR3 DNA sequence: TGTGCCAGCAGACGACTAGCGGGATGGCTCACAGATACGCAGTATTTT.

This clonotype is medium-sized. V usage is TRBV2 and J usage is TRBJ1-5; D uncertain. This CDR3 has 16 residues. Germline values: CDR1 SNHLY, CDR2 FYNNEI. The V end lost 4 bases, the J end lost 4 bases, and 17 bases lay between the germline ends. Written as DNA, the CDR3 is TGTGCCAGCAGTGCTCAGAGGTTAGGTTTGAATCAGCCCCAGCATTTT. Translating gives CASSAQRLGLNQPQHF. Complete variable domain (other parts from reference TRBV2 and TRBJ1-5): EPEVTQTPSHQVTQMGQEVILRCVPISNHLYFYWYRQILGQKVEFLVSFYNNEISEKSEIFDDQFSVERPDGSNFTLKIRSTKLEDSAMYFCASSAQRLGLNQPQHFGDGTRLSIL.

In its sample, this clonotype is medium-sized. Written as DNA, the CDR3 is TGCAGTGCTAGAGGACCCCTTAGGAACTACGAGCAGTACTTC. It is translated as CSARGPLRNYEQYF. The J gene is TRBJ2-7, the V gene TRBV20-1; D uncertain. Between the trimmed V and J ends, which lost 1 base and 3 bases, there was a span of 13 bases. CDR1 is DFQATT, CDR2 SNEGSKA, per germline (reference sequence). CDR3 size: 14 residues.

J is TRBJ2-3 and V is TRBV12-3 or TRBV12-4; 10 positions agree with TRBD2. This CDR3 comprises 16 residues. V gave up 6 bases and J gave up 4 bases; unmatched junction bases: 10. The CDR3 sequence is CASRKLAGLHADTQYF. In DNA, the CDR3 is TGTGCCAGCAGGAAACTAGCGGGGCTGCACGCAGATACGCAGTATTTT.

This clonotype is classed as medium-sized (0.01 to 0.1%). The chain links TRBV5-1 to TRBJ2-1; TRBD1 matches at 9 bases. After removal of 6 bases from V and 8 bases from J, the junction contained 3 bases not matched to a gene. Germline lookup yields CDR1 SGHRS and CDR2 YFSETQ. This CDR3 has 12 amino acids. CDR3 nucleotide sequence: TGCGCCAGCAACAGGGGGCATGATGAGCAGTTCTTC. It yields the protein CASNRGHDEQFF.

This clonotype is classed as medium-sized. This rearrangement joins TRBV5-1 to TRBJ2-2, with D perhaps matching TRBD1 (6 bases). Germline CDR1 SGHRS, CDR2 YFSETQ. This CDR3 has 14 residues. Trimming pared 1 base from V and 3 bases from J, leaving 7 bases between. The CDR3 DNA sequence: TGCGCCAGCAGCTTGAGACAGGACACCGGGGAGCTGTTTTTT. Translation: CASSLRQDTGELFF.

Regarding this clonotype: A far bigger clonotype differs at one base, so this is likely a read error. The genes are TRBV11-1 and TRBJ2-7; D call uncertain. V was trimmed by 6 bases and J by 0 bases, leaving 18 bases between them. CDR3 size: 16 residues. CDR1 and CDR2 from the germline V gene are SGHAT and FQDESV (reference sequence). This CDR3 reads CASSPTVRLSSYEQYF. In DNA form, the CDR3 reads TGTGCCAGCAGTCCGACGGTCCGACTGAGCTCCTACGAGCAGTACTTC.

V and J are TRBV11-3 and TRBJ2-2; TRBD2 is a possible D gene (5 bases). The CDR3 length is 16 residues. With 3 bases removed from V and 5 bases from J, the gap between germline ends came to 16 bases. From germline, CDR1 is SGHNT and CDR2 YENEEA. The CDR3 protein is CASSFSTCGGTGELFF. The CDR3 DNA reads TGTGCCAGCAGCTTCAGTACCTGTGGAGGTACCGGGGAGCTGTTTTTT.

By share, this clonotype counts as medium-sized (0.01 to 0.1%). This rearrangement joins TRBV2 to TRBJ1-2; no clear D. The CDR3 has 11 residues. The V and J ends lost 6 bases and 8 bases respectively, with 10 bases between them. CDR1 and CDR2 from the germline V gene are SNHLY and FYNNEI. CDR3 sequence reads: CASSALGGYTF. The CDR3 DNA sequence: TGTGCCAGCAGCGCTCTGGGAGGCTACACCTTC.

This chain uses TRBV2 with TRBJ2-7; possible D gene TRBD2, 5 bases. The CDR3 covers 14 residues. The V and J ends lost 8 bases and 0 bases respectively, with 14 bases between them. Germline lookup yields CDR1 SNHLY and CDR2 FYNNEI. CDR3 sequence: CASRQRPSSYEQYF. In DNA, the CDR3 is TGTGCCAGCCGGCAGCGGCCAAGCTCCTACGAGCAGTACTTC.

Ten or more counts support this clonotype. The chain couples TRBV2 to TRBJ1-1; TRBD1 matches 8 bases. CDR1 is SNHLY and CDR2 is FYNNEI in the germline V gene. The trim removed 4 bases at V and 9 bases at J, leaving 13 bases unmatched. This CDR3 is 15 amino acids long. The CDR3, as DNA: TGTGCCAGCAGTGCGATGACAGGGGTCTCCTTCCAAGCTTTCTTT. Translating gives CASSAMTGVSFQAFF. The whole variable domain, remainder taken from reference TRBV2 and TRBJ1-1, is EPEVTQTPSHQVTQMGQEVILRCVPISNHLYFYWYRQILGQKVEFLVSFYNNEISEKSEIFDDQFSVERPDGSNFTLKIRSTKLEDSAMYFCASSAMTGVSFQAFFGQGTRLTVV.

This clonotype was detected only a few times. The chain employs TRBV11-2 and TRBJ2-7, with TRBD2 matching over 7 bases. The CDR3 is 15 amino acids. The junction had 5 bases not matched to a gene; V was cut back by 2 bases and J by 1 base. From germline, CDR1 is SGHAT and CDR2 FQNNGV. Written as DNA, the CDR3 is TGTGCCAGCAGCTTATTCGGGGGACTATCCTACGAGCAGTACTTC. Protein: CASSLFGGLSYEQYF.

This clonotype was found once. The V call is TRBV6-1, the J call TRBJ2-5, with D perhaps given as TRBD1 or TRBD2 (7 bases each). This CDR3 contains 17 residues. Germline V lookup: CDR1 MNHNS, CDR2 SASEGT. V was trimmed by 6 bases and J by 2 bases, leaving 22 bases between them. The CDR3 DNA reads TGTGCCAGCAGGCGTGGGAGGGGGCTAGTTCATCAAGAGACCCAGTACTTC. Amino acids: CASRRGRGLVHQETQYF.

About this clonotype: Since the CDR3 does not end with the conserved phenylalanine or tryptophan, this likely comes from a read error. This chain connects TRBV3-1 to TRBJ1-6; D unresolved. The CDR3 contains 15 residues. Looked up from germline, CDR1 is LGHDT and CDR2 is YNNKEL (reference sequence). The CDR3 loop is CAISSPGLWDSPLHS. CDR3 bases: TGTGCCATCAGCAGCCCCGGACTGTGGGATTCACCCCTCCACTCT.

The chain combines TRBV12-3 or TRBV12-4 with TRBJ2-1; D is tentatively TRBD1 or TRBD2 (5 bases each). Trimming took 2 bases from V and 5 from J, leaving 16 bases between them. The CDR3 contains 16 residues. Here the CDR3 DNA reads TGTGCCAGCAGTTTAATAATGGGGACGGACAACAATGAGCAGTTCTTC. It is translated as CASSLIMGTDNNEQFF.

The CDR3 sequence is CASSLSEEGTTYRDTQYF. CDR3 coding DNA: TGTGCCAGCAGTTTATCAGAGGAGGGAACGACTTATAGAGATACGCAGTATTTT. This chain uses TRBV28 with TRBJ2-3, with D possibly being TRBD2 (6 bases). Germline V gives CDR1 MDHEN, CDR2 SYDVKM. The CDR3 is 18 amino acids. The V end was cut by 1 base, the J end by 5 bases, with 22 bases between.

The J gene is TRBJ2-1, the V gene TRBV19, with no clear D. The CDR3 is 15 amino acids. CDR1 is LNHDA, CDR2 SQIVND, per germline (reference sequence). The V gene lost 7 bases and the J gene lost 2 bases, with 15 bases spanning the gap. CDR3 DNA sequence: TGTGCCAGTATGGGCCCTAGTTGGCCCTACAATGAGCAGTTCTTC. The encoded protein is CASMGPSWPYNEQFF.

This clonotype is deemed medium-sized (0.01 to 0.1%). The chain couples TRBV12-3 or TRBV12-4 to TRBJ2-3; no clear D gene. The CDR3 extends over 15 amino acids. Trimming shortened V by 7 bases and J by 0 bases, and 14 bases separated the two germline ends. CDR3 DNA sequence: TGTGCCAGCAAGTTTTCGCAGGTTAGCACAGATACGCAGTATTTT. Encoded protein: CASKFSQVSTDTQYF.

V is TRBV24-1 and J is TRBJ2-6, with D unresolved. Germline V gene sequence: CDR1 KGHDR, CDR2 SFDVKD. The CDR3 covers 14 residues. V gave up 5 bases and J gave up 2 bases, with 6 bases separating them. Here the CDR3 reads CATSARAGANVLTF. CDR3 DNA sequence: TGTGCCACCAGTGCAAGGGCTGGGGCCAACGTCCTGACTTTC.